A selection of T cell receptor beta chains follows, all from one sample in a study of blood T cells in healthy people across ages. TCRdb analysed the 5' RACE reads with MiXCR anew, one entry per CDR3 protein. The profile shows 850,000 to 1,300,000 distinct CDR3 sequences, 40% to 55% of them singletons. Source material: blood. The receptors stem from a woman aged 55 to 70 in good health. Both conserved end residues are part of each CDR3. Fields, in order: clone size, D gene, J gene, V gene, CDR3 DNA, CDR3 protein. A D gene is named only where the DNA matches it firmly. Clone size is given for some rows only: seen once, a few or many times, or a class if the clone is expanded.

many,-,TRBJ1-5,TRBV7-2,TGTGCCAGCAGCCTTATATGGAATCAGCCCCAGCATTTT,CASSLIWNQPQHF
few,-,TRBJ2-5,TRBV27,TGTGCCAGCAGTTTTGAGGGACACCATAAAGAGACCCAGTACTTC,CASSFEGHHKETQYF
few,TRBD2,TRBJ2-1,TRBV10-3,TGTGCCAGCAGAGCGGGAGGGTCCTACAATGAGCAGTTCTTC,CASRAGGSYNEQFF
few,-,TRBJ2-5,TRBV11-2,TGTGCCAGCAGCTCAGAAGTTGTGGCGGGACTCACGGAGACCCAGTACTTC,CASSSEVVAGLTETQYF
-,TRBD1,TRBJ2-7,TRBV27,TGTGCCAGCAGTTTTGGGACAGGGGAATACGAGCAGTACTTC,CASSFGTGEYEQYF
-,-,TRBJ2-1,TRBV27,TGTGCCAGCAGTTCCACGGTTAGTGAGCAGTTCTTC,CASSSTVSEQFF
-,TRBD2,TRBJ2-1,TRBV5-1,TGCGCCAGCAGCTCTTCCGGGACTAGCGGTCAAAGGAATGAGCAGTTCTTC,CASSSSGTSGQRNEQFF
-,TRBD1,TRBJ2-4,TRBV7-8,TGTGCCAGCAGCTTAGGTGGACAGGGAGCCAAAAACATTCAGTACTTC,CASSLGGQGAKNIQYF
-,TRBD2,TRBJ2-3,TRBV12-3/TRBV12-4,TGTGCCAGCAACCTCAATCTAGCGGGAGGTAGATCCGATACGCAGTATTTT,CASNLNLAGGRSDTQYF
many,-,TRBJ2-5,TRBV7-9,TGTGCCAGCAGCACAAGGACAGCCCGCCGACAAGAGACCCAGTACTTC,CASSTRTARRQETQYF
-,TRBD2,TRBJ2-1,TRBV20-1,TGCAGTGCTCCCCCAGCGGGAGAATGGAATGAGCAGTTCTTC,CSAPPAGEWNEQFF
-,-,TRBJ1-5,TRBV27,TGTGCCAGCAGCCCTACAGATAATAGCAATCAGCCCCAGCATTTT,CASSPTDNSNQPQHF
-,TRBD2,TRBJ2-7,TRBV20-1,TGCAGTGCCGCCCGGAGGGAGGGAAGGAACGAGCAGTACTTC,CSAARREGRNEQYF
few,TRBD2,TRBJ2-7,TRBV9,TGTGCCAGCAGCGCCGGTAGCGGGAGGCCCTACGAGCAGTACTTC,CASSAGSGRPYEQYF
few,-,TRBJ2-7,TRBV3-1,TGTGCCAGCAGCCGTAGGACTGGACCTGAGCAGTACTTC,CASSRRTGPEQYF
many,-,TRBJ2-5,TRBV6-1,TGTGCCAGCATGAGGGGGGGAGAGACCCAGTACTTC,CASMRGGETQYF
-,TRBD1,TRBJ1-2,TRBV2,TGTGCCAGCAGTGTACCTTCCTGGACAGGCTTCGGCTACACCTTC,CASSVPSWTGFGYTF
-,TRBD1,TRBJ1-2,TRBV30,TGTGCCTGGAGTGCTGGAGGGGGCGCGCCCTATGGCTACACCTTC,CAWSAGGGAPYGYTF
-,-,TRBJ2-7,TRBV5-1,TGCGCCAGCAGAACGACCTTCGGACCGTACGAGCAGTACTTC,CASRTTFGPYEQYF
-,-,TRBJ2-5,TRBV12-5,TGTGCTAGTGGTTTGCACCCCCTCCCAGGCCAAGAGACCCAGTACTTC,CASGLHPLPGQETQYF